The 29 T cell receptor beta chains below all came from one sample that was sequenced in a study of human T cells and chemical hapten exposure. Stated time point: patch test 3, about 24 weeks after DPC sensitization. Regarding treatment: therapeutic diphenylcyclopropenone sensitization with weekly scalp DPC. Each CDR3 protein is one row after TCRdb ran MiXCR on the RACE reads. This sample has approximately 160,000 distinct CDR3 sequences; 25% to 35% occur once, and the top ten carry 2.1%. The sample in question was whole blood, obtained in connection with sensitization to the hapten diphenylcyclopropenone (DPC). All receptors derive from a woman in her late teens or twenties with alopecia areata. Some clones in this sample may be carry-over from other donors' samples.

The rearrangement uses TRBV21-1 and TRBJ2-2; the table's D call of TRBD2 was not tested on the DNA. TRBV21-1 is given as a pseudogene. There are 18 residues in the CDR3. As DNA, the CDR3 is TGTGCCAGCCGCATTCGAATAACTAGCGCCCCGAACACCGGGGAGCTGTTTTTT. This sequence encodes CASRIRITSAPNTGELFF.

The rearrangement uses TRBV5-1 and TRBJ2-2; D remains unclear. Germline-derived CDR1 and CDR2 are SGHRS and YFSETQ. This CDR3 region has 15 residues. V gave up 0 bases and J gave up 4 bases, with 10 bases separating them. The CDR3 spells CASSLVSLTTGELFF. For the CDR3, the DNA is TGCGCCAGCAGCTTGGTTTCACTAACCACCGGGGAGCTGTTTTTT. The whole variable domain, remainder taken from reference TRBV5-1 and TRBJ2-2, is KAGVTQTPRYLIKTRGQQVTLSCSPISGHRSVSWYQQTPGQGLQFLFEYFSETQRNKGNFPGRFSGRQFSNSRSEMNVSTLELGDSALYLCASSLVSLTTGELFFGEGSRLTVL.

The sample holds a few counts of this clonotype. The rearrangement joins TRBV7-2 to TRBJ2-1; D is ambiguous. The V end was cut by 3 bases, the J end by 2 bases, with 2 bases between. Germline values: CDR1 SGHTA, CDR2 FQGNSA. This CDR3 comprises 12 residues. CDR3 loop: CASSFPYNEQFF. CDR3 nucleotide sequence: TGTGCCAGCAGCTTCCCCTACAATGAGCAGTTCTTC.

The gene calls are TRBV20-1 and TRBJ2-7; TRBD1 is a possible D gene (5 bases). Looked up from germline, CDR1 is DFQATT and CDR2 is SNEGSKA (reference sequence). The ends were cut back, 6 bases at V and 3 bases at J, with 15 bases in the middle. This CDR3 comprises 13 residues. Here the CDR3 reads CSATRVTLYEQYF. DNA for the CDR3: TGCAGTGCCACCAGGGTAACCCTCTACGAGCAGTACTTC.

The CDR3 region is CASSWTGTGTTDTQYF. As DNA, the CDR3 is TGTGCCAGCAGTTGGACCGGGACAGGGACCACAGATACGCAGTATTTT. The genes are TRBV6-2 or TRBV6-3 and TRBJ2-3, with 9 bases aligning to TRBD1. The germline V gene encodes CDR1 MNHEY and CDR2 SVGEGT. Trimming took 4 bases from V and 2 from J; bases not matched to a gene: 7. The CDR3 runs to 16 residues.

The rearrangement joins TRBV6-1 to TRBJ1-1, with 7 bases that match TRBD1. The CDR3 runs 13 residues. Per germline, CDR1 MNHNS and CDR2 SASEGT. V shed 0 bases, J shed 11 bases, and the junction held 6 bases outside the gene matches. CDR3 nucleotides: TGTGCCAGCAGTGAAGCGCTTAGGGGGCGTGCTTTCTTT. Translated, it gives CASSEALRGRAFF.

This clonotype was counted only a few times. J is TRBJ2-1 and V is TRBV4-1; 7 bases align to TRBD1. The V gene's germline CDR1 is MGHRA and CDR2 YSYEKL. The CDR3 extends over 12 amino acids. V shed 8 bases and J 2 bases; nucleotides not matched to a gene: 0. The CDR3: CASGTAYNEQFF. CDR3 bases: TGCGCCAGCGGGACAGCCTACAATGAGCAGTTCTTC.

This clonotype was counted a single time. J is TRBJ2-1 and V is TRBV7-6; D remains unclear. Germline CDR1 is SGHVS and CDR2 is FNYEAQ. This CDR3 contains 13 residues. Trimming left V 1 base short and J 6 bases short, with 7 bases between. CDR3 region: CASSLGGPNEQFF. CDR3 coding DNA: TGTGCCAGCAGCTTAGGTGGGCCCAATGAGCAGTTCTTC.

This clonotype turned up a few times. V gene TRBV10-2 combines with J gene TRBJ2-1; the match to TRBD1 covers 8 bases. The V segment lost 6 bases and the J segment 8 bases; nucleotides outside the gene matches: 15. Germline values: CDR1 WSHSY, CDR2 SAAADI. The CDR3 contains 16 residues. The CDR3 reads CASRDRVAAASDEQFF. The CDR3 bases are TGCGCCAGCAGGGACAGGGTTGCAGCAGCCAGCGATGAGCAGTTCTTC.

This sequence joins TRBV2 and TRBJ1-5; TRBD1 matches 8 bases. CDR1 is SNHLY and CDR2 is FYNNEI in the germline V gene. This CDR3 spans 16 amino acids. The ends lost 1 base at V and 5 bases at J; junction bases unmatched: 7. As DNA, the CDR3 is TGTGCCAGCAGTGAAGATAGAGGACAGGGATATCAGCCCCAGCATTTT. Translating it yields CASSEDRGQGYQPQHF.

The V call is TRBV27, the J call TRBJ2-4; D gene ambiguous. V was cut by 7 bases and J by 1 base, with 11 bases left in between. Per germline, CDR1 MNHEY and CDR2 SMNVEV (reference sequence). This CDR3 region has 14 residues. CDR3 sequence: CASTSVVAKNIQYF. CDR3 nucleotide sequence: TGTGCCAGCACCTCCGTGGTCGCCAAAAACATTCAGTACTTC.

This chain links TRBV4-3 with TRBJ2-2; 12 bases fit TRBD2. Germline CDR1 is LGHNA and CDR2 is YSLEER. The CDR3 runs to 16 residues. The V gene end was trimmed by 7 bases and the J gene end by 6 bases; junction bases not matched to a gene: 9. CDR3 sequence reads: CASTLAGGAWAGELFF. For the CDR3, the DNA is TGCGCCAGCACACTAGCGGGGGGCGCCTGGGCCGGGGAGCTGTTTTTT.

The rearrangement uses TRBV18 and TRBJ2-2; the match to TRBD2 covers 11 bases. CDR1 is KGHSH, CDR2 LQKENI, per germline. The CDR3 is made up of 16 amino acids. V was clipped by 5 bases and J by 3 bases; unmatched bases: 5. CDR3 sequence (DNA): TGTGCCAGCTCAGGCCAACTAGCGGGAGACACCGGGGAGCTGTTTTTT. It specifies CASSGQLAGDTGELFF.

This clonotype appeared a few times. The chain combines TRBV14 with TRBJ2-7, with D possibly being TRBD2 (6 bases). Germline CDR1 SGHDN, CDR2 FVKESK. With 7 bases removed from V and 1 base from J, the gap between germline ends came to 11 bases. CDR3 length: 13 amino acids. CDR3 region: CASMSGVSYEQYF. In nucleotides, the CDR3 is TGTGCCAGCATGTCGGGGGTTTCCTACGAGCAGTACTTC.

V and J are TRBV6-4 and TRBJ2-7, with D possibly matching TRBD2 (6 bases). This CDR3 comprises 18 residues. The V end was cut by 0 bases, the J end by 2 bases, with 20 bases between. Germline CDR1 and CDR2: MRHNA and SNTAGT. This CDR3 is CASSDSINDGRPTYEQYF. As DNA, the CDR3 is TGTGCCAGCAGTGACTCGATCAATGACGGGAGACCCACCTACGAGCAGTACTTC.

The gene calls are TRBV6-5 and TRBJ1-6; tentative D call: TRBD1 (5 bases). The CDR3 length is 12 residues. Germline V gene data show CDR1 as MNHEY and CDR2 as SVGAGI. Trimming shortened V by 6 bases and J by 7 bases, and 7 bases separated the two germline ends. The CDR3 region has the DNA TGTGCCAGCAGAGACAGCAATTCACCCCTCCACTTT. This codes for CASRDSNSPLHF.

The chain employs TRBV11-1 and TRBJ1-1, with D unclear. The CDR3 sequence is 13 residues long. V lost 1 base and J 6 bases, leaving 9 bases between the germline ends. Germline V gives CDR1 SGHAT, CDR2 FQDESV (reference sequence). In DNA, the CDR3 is TGTGCCAGCAGCTTAGGTGGTGTCTCTGAAGCTTTCTTT. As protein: CASSLGGVSEAFF. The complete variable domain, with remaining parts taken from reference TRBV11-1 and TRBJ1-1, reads EAEVAQSPRYKITEKSQAVAFWCDPISGHATLYWYRQILGQGPELLVQFQDESVVDDSQLPKDRFSAERLKGVDSTLKIQPAELGDSAMYLCASSLGGVSEAFFGQGTRLTVV.

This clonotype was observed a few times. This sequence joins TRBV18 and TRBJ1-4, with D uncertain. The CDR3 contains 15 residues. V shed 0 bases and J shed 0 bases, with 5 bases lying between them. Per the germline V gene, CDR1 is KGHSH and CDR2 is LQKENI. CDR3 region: CASSPPLATNEKLFF. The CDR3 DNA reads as TGTGCCAGCTCACCACCGTTAGCAACTAATGAAAAACTGTTTTTT.

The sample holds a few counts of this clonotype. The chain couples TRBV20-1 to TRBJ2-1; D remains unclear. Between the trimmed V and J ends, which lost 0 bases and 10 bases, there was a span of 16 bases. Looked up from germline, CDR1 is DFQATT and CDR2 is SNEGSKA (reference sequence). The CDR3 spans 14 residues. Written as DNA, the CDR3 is TGCAGTGCTAGAGATTCGGGCCTAACGGTCGAGCAGTTCTTC. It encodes CSARDSGLTVEQFF.

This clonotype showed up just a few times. The CDR3, as DNA: TGTGCCAGCAGAGGGACATCGACGGGCTACACCTTC. It yields the protein CASRGTSTGYTF. The chain joins TRBV12-3 or TRBV12-4 to TRBJ1-2; TRBD1 is a possible D gene (6 bases). Trimming stripped 6 bases from V and 8 bases from J, with 13 bases between. The CDR3 sequence is 12 residues long.

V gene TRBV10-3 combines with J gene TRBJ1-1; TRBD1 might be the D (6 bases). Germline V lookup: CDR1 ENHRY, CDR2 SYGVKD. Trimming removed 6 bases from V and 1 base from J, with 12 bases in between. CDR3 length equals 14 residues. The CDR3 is CAIRGGTTNTEAFF. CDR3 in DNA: TGTGCCATCAGGGGAGGGACAACGAACACTGAAGCTTTCTTT.

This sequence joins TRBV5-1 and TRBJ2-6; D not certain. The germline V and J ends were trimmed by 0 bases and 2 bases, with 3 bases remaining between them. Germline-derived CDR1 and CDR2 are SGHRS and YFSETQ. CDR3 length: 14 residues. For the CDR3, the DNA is TGCGCCAGCAGCTTGGCACCTGGGGCCAACGTCCTGACTTTC. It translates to CASSLAPGANVLTF.

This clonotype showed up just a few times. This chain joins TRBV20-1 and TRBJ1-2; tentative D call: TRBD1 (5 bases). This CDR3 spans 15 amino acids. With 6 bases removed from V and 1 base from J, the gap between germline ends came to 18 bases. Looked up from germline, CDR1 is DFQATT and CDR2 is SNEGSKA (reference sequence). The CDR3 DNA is TGCAGTGCACCTCCGGGACCGGCCTTTAACTATGGCTACACCTTC. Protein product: CSAPPGPAFNYGYTF.

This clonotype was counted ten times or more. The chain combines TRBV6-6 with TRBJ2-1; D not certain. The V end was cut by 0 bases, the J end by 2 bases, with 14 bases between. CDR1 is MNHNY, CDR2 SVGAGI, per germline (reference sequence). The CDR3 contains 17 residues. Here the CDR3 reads CASSYSWPAGTYNEQFF. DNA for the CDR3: TGTGCCAGCAGTTACTCATGGCCCGCAGGAACCTACAATGAGCAGTTCTTC.

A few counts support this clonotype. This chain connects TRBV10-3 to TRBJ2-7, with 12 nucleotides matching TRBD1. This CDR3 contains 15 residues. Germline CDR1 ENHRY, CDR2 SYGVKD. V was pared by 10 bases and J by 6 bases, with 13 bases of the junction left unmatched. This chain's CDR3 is CATRGTGGWGGEQYF. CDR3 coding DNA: TGTGCCACCCGGGGGACAGGGGGCTGGGGAGGCGAGCAGTACTTC.

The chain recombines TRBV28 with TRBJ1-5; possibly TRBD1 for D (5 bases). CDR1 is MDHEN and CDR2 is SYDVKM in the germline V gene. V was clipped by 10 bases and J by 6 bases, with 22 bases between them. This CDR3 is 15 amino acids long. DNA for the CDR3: TGTGCCACCTCACCGGGACTCCTAGGTCTTCAGCCCCAGCATTTT. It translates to CATSPGLLGLQPQHF. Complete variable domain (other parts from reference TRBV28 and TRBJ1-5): DVKVTQSSRYLVKRTGEKVFLECVQDMDHENMFWYRQDPGLGLRLIYFSYDVKMKEKGDIPEGYSVSREKKERFSLILESASTNQTSMYLCATSPGLLGLQPQHFGDGTRLSIL.

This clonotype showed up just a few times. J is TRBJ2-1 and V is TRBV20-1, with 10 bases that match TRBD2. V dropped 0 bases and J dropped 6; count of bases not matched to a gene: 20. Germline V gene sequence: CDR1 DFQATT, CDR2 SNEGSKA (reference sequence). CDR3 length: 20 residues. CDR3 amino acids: CSARDFKGVAGGRGSNEQFF. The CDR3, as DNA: TGCAGTGCTAGAGACTTCAAGGGGGTAGCGGGAGGCCGGGGGTCCAATGAGCAGTTCTTC.

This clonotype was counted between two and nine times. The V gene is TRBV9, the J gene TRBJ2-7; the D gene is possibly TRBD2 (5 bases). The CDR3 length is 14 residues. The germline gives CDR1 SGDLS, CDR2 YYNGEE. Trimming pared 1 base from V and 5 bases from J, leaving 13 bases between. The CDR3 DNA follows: TGTGCCAGCAGCGTAACTAGAGCCATGGACGAGCAGTACTTC. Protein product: CASSVTRAMDEQYF.

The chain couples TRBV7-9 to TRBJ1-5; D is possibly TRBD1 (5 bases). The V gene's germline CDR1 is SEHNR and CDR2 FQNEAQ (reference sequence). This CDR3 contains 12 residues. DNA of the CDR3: TGTGCTTGGGGCGAAACCAATCAGCCCCAGCATTTT. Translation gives CAWGETNQPQHF.